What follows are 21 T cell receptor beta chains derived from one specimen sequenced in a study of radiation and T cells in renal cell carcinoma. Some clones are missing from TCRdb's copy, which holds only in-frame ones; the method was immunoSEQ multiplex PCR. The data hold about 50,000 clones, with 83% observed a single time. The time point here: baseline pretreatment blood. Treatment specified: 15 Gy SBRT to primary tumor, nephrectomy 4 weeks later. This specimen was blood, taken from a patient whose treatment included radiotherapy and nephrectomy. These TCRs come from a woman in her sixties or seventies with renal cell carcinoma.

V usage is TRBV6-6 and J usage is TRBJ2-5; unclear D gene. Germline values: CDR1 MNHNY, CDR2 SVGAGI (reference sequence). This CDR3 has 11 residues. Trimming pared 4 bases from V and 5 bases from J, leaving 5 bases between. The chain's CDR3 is CASSSAETQYF. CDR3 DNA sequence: TGTGCCAGCAGTTCCGCCGAGACCCAGTACTTC.

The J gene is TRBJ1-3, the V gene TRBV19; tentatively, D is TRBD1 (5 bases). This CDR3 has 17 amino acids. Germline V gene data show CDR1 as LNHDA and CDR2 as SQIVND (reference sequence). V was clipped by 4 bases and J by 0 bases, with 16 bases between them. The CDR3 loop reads CASSKRPGRTSGNTIYF. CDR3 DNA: TGTGCCAGTAGTAAAAGACCGGGACGGACCTCTGGAAACACCATATATTTT. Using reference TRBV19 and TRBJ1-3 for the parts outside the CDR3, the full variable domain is DGGITQSPKYLFRKEGQNVTLSCEQNLNHDAMYWYRQDPGQGLRLIYYSQIVNDFQKGDIAEGYSVSREKKESFPLTVTSAQKNPTAFYLCASSKRPGRTSGNTIYFGEGSWLTVV.

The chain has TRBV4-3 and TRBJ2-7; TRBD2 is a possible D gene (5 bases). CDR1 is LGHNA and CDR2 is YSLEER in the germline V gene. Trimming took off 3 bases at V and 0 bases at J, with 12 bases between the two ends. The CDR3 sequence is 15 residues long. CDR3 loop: CASSQDSGSSYEQYF. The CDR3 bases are TGCGCCAGCAGCCAGGACTCCGGGTCCTCCTACGAGCAGTACTTC.

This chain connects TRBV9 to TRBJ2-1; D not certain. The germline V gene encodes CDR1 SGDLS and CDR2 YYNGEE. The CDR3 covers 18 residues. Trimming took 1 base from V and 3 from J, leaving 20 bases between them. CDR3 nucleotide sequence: TGTGCCAGCAGCGTAAAGCCCCCACATCTAACCCACTACAATGAGCAGTTCTTC. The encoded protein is CASSVKPPHLTHYNEQFF.

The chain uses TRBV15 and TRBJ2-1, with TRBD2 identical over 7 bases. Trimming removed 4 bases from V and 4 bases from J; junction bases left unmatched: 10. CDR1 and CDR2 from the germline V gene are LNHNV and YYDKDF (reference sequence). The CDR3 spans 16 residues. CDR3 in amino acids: CATSIRSLADYNEQFF. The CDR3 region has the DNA TGTGCCACCAGCATTCGATCCCTAGCGGATTACAATGAGCAGTTCTTC.

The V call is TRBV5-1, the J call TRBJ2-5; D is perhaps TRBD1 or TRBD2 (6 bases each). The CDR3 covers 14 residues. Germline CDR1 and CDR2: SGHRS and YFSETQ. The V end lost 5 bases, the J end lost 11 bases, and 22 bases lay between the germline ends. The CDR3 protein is CASREVGGHWEQYF. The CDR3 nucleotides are TGCGCCAGCAGGGAAGTCGGGGGCCACTGGGAGCAGTACTTC.

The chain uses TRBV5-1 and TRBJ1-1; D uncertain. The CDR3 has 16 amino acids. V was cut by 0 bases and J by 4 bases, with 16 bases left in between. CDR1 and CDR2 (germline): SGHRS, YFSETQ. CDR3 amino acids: CASSLGHGEEGTEAFF. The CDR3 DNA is TGCGCCAGCAGCTTGGGGCACGGGGAGGAGGGCACTGAAGCTTTCTTT.

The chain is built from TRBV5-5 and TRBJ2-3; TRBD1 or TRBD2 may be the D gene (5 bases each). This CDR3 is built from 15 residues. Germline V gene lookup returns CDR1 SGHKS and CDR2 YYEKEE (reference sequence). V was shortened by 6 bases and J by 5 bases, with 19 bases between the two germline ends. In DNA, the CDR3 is TGTGCCAGCACCCACCGGGACCCGGTGGTAGATACGCAGTATTTT. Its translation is CASTHRDPVVDTQYF.

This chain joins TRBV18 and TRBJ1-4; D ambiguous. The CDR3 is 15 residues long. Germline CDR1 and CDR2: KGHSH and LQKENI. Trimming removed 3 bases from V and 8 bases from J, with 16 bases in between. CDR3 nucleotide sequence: TGTGCCAGCTCACCCGTCAGTGGGGTCGGGGAAAAACTGTTTTTT. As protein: CASSPVSGVGEKLFF.

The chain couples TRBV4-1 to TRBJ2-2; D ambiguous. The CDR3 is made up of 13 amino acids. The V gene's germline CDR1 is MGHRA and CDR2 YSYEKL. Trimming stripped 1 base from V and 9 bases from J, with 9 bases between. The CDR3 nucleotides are TGCGCCAGCAGCCAAGGTGCCGCCAGGGAGCTGTTTTTT. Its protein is CASSQGAARELFF.

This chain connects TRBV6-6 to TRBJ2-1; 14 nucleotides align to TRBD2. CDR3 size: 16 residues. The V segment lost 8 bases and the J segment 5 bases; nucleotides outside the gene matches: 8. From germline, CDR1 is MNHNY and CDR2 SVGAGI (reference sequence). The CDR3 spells CASDQTSGRAHNEQFF. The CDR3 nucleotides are TGTGCCAGCGATCAGACTAGCGGGAGGGCCCACAATGAGCAGTTCTTC.

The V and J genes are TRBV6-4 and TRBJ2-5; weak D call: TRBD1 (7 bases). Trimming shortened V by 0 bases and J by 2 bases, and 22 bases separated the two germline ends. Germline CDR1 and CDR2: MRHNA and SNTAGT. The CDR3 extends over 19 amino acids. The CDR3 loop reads CASSDSEGAIGPNQETQYF. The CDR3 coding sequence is TGTGCCAGCAGTGACTCGGAGGGGGCGATAGGCCCGAATCAAGAGACCCAGTACTTC.

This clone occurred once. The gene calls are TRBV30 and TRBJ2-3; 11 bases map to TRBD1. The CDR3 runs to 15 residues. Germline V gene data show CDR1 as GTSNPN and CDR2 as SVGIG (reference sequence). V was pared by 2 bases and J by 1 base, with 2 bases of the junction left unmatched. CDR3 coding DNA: TGTGCCTGGAGTCGGACAGGGGGCGGCACAGATACGCAGTATTTT. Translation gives CAWSRTGGGTDTQYF.

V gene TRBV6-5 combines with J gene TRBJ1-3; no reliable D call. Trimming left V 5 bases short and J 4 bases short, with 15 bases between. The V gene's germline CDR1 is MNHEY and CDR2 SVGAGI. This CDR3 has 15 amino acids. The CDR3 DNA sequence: TGTGCCAGCAGTATCAGTGGGCTACCCGGAAACACCATATATTTT. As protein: CASSISGLPGNTIYF.

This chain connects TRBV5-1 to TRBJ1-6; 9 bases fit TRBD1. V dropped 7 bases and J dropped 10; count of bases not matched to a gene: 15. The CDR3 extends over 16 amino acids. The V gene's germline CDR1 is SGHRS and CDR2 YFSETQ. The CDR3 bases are TGCGCCAGCCAATTGGACCCCACAGGGGGCGTCTCACCCCTCCACTTT. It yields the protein CASQLDPTGGVSPLHF.

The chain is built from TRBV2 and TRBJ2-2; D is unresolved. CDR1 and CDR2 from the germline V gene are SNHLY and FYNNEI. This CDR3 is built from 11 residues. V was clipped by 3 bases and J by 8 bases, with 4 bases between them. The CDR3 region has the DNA TGTGCCAGCAGTGAGGAGGGGGAGCTGTTTTTT. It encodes CASSEEGELFF.

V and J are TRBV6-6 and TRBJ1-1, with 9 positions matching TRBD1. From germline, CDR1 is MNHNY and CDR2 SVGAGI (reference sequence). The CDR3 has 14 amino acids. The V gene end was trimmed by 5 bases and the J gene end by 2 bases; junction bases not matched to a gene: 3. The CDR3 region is CASSRTGENTEAFF. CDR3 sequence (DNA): TGTGCCAGCAGTCGGACAGGGGAAAACACTGAAGCTTTCTTT.

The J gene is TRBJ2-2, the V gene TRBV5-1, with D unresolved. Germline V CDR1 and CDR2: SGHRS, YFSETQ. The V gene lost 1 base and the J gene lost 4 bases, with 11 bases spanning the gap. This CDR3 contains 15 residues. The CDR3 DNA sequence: TGCGCCAGCAGCTTGTTAACGGGCACCACCGGGGAGCTGTTTTTT. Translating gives CASSLLTGTTGELFF.

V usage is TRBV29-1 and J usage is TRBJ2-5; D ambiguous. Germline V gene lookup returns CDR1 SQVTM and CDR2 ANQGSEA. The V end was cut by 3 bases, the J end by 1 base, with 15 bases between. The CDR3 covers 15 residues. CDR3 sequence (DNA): TGCAGCGTTGAGCGACCGACGGTCCTCCAAGAGACCCAGTACTTC. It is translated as CSVERPTVLQETQYF.

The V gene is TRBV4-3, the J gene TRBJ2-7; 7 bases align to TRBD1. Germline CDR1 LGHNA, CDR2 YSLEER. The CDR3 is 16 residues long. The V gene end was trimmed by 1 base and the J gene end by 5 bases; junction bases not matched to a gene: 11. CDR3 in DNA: TGCGCCAGCAGCCAAGTCCAGGACAGGTGCCTCCACGAGCAGTACTTC. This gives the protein CASSQVQDRCLHEQYF.

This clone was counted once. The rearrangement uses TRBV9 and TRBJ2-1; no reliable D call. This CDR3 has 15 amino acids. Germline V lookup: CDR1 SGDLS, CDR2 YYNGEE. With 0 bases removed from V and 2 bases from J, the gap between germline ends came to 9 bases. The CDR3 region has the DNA TGTGCCAGCAGCGTAGGGAGACTCCCCTACAATGAGCAGTTCTTC. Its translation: CASSVGRLPYNEQFF.